Only a few counts were recorded for the clone carrying this T cell receptor beta chain. Its cognate antigen is unknown. This sample stems from a study of CD8 T cells in ankylosing spondylitis. TCRdb called the 5' RACE reads again in MiXCR, with one record for every CDR3 protein. The sample includes 30,000 to 45,000 distinct CDR3 sequences, more than 15% of them seen just once. Study conclusions and caveats: In ankylosing spondylitis patients, matched synovial fluid reportedly showed significant enrichment of disease-linked clones. What seemed typical of ankylosing spondylitis blood was a TCR beta motif built from 8 or 9 highly homologous variants.

The CDR3 spans 16 residues. V lost 3 bases, J lost 2 bases, and 11 bases lay in between. CDR1 and CDR2 from the germline V gene are MNHEY and SVGEGT. This chain uses TRBV6-2 or TRBV6-3 with TRBJ2-6, with D possibly matching TRBD1 (6 bases). The sample was blood. The clonotype was recovered from a male donor with ankylosing spondylitis or in good health (not recorded which). This CDR3 is CASSYHRAAGANVLTF. Written as DNA, the CDR3 is TGTGCCAGCAGTTATCACAGGGCTGCTGGGGCCAACGTCCTGACTTTC.